The 31 T cell receptor beta chains below were found in one sample sequenced in a study of blood T cell repertoires in COVID-19. Some clones are missing from TCRdb's copy, which holds only in-frame ones; the method was immunoSEQ multiplex PCR. The data hold hundreds of thousands of clones, with about nine tenths observed a single time. Sequenced material: peripheral blood. The receptors were gathered from a man aged 45-60 years with COVID-19, enrolled during active disease.

A single count supports this clone. The genes are TRBV7-7 and TRBJ1-1, with unresolved D. This CDR3 comprises 13 residues. Germline values: CDR1 SSHAT, CDR2 FNYEAQ (reference sequence). Deletions cut 2 bases from V and 0 bases from J, with 4 bases between. The CDR3 DNA reads TGTGCCAGCAGCTTATCGGTGAACACTGAAGCTTTCTTT. Protein: CASSLSVNTEAFF.

V usage is TRBV24-1 and J usage is TRBJ1-2, with TRBD1 matching 7 bases. Germline lookup yields CDR1 KGHDR and CDR2 SFDVKD. CDR3 length: 15 residues. Losses at the gene ends were 2 bases for V and 4 bases for J; bases not matched to a gene: 6. CDR3 sequence: CATSDSGQLSYGYTF. As DNA, the CDR3 is TGTGCCACCAGTGATTCGGGACAGTTAAGCTATGGCTACACCTTC.

About this clone itself: Different DNA sequences within this sample yield the same CDR3. The V call is TRBV6-5, the J call TRBJ1-6, with a weak D call TRBD1 (6 bases). Germline V gene sequence: CDR1 MNHEY, CDR2 SVGAGI. V was trimmed by 9 bases and J by 6 bases, leaving 15 bases between them. This CDR3 is built from 14 residues. Here the CDR3 DNA reads TGTGCCAGTAGCTTGCAGGGGTTTAATTCACCCCTCCACTTT. Its protein is CASSLQGFNSPLHF.

The chain links TRBV5-1 to TRBJ2-5; 12 nucleotides align to TRBD2. The germline gives CDR1 SGHRS, CDR2 YFSETQ. V shed 3 bases and J 6 bases; nucleotides not matched to a gene: 6. The CDR3 covers 15 residues. This CDR3 reads CASSSPGLAGQTQYF. As DNA, the CDR3 is TGCGCCAGCAGCTCACCGGGACTAGCGGGTCAGACCCAGTACTTC.

The chain is built from TRBV3-1 (or the pseudogene TRBV3-2) and TRBJ1-2; D unclear. Between the trimmed V and J ends, which lost 1 base and 7 bases, there was a span of 13 bases. This CDR3 is built from 14 residues. Germline CDR1 and CDR2: LGHDT and YNNKEL (reference sequence). CDR3 in DNA: TGTGCCAGCAGCCAAGGAGCCGGGGATGCTGGCTACACCTTC. The encoded protein is CASSQGAGDAGYTF.

The rearrangement links TRBV7-3 to TRBJ1-1; tentative D call: TRBD1 (5 bases). This CDR3 has 13 amino acids. V gave up 0 bases and J gave up 10 bases, with 12 bases separating them. Germline CDR1 and CDR2: SGHTA and FQGTGA. CDR3 protein: CASSLTREDGAFF. CDR3 nucleotide sequence: TGTGCCAGCAGCTTAACCAGGGAGGATGGAGCTTTCTTT.

The chain recombines TRBV24-1 with TRBJ2-3; TRBD2 aligns across 11 bases. Looked up from germline, CDR1 is KGHDR and CDR2 is SFDVKD. The CDR3 is made up of 16 amino acids. Trimming at V came to 6 bases and at J to 7 bases, leaving 11 bases not matched to a gene. CDR3 DNA sequence: TGTGCCACCAGTCCTGAACTAGCGGGGGTCACGCATACGCAGTATTTT. This sequence encodes CATSPELAGVTHTQYF.

V usage is TRBV6-5 and J usage is TRBJ2-5; D gene uncertain. V dropped 5 bases and J dropped 5 bases, with 15 bases sitting between them. The CDR3 length is 14 residues. Germline V gene lookup returns CDR1 MNHEY and CDR2 SVGAGI. This chain's CDR3 is CASSLSLGWETQYF. In DNA form, the CDR3 reads TGTGCCAGCAGTCTATCTCTAGGATGGGAGACCCAGTACTTC.

This clone was observed a few times. The genes are TRBV14 and TRBJ2-2; 7 bases match TRBD2. J was trimmed by 5 bases and V by 0 bases; bases with no gene match: 3. Germline loops: CDR1 SGHDN, CDR2 FVKESK. The CDR3 runs to 15 residues. CDR3 in DNA: TGTGCCAGCAGCCAAGAGGGGCGGGGGACCGGGGAGCTGTTTTTT. Amino acids: CASSQEGRGTGELFF.

The chain links TRBV6-2 or TRBV6-3 to TRBJ2-1; 11 nucleotides line up with TRBD2. Looked up from germline, CDR1 is MNHEY and CDR2 is SVGEGT. The CDR3 sequence is 15 residues long. V shed 2 bases, J shed 6 bases, and the junction held 3 bases outside the gene matches. CDR3 sequence reads: CASSYQGLAANEQFF. The CDR3 nucleotides read TGTGCCAGCAGTTACCAGGGACTAGCGGCCAATGAGCAGTTCTTC.

The rearrangement joins TRBV19 to TRBJ2-2; 13 nucleotides line up with TRBD2. Germline V gene data show CDR1 as LNHDA and CDR2 as SQIVND (reference sequence). The CDR3 is made up of 13 amino acids. J lost 9 bases, V lost 10 bases, and 5 bases had no gene match. The CDR3 nucleotides read TGTGCCACCAGGACTAGCGGGAGCCGGGAGCTGTTTTTT. This codes for CATRTSGSRELFF.

The genes are TRBV9 and TRBJ1-1, with D tentatively TRBD1 (6 bases). CDR3 length equals 14 residues. The V gene lost 4 bases and the J gene lost 0 bases, with 10 bases spanning the gap. CDR1 SGDLS and CDR2 YYNGEE come from the germline V gene. CDR3 residues: CASSTRGLNTEAFF. As DNA, the CDR3 is TGTGCCAGCAGCACAAGGGGGTTGAACACTGAAGCTTTCTTT.

The rearrangement uses TRBV7-9 and TRBJ1-5, with 11 nucleotides matching TRBD1. Germline CDR1 SEHNR, CDR2 FQNEAQ (reference sequence). J gave up 4 bases and V 5 bases, and 7 bases lay outside the gene matches. The CDR3 totals 16 residues. CDR3 residues: CASSPGTGGINQPQHF. The CDR3 DNA follows: TGTGCCAGCAGCCCAGGGACAGGGGGGATAAATCAGCCCCAGCATTTT.

This sequence joins TRBV3-1 (or the pseudogene TRBV3-2) and TRBJ2-2, with TRBD2 matching over 14 bases. V was clipped by 6 bases and J by 7 bases; unmatched bases: 7. CDR1 is LGHDT, CDR2 YNNKEL, per germline (reference sequence). The CDR3 is 16 residues long. The CDR3 loop is CASRPPGTSGSGELFF. Written as DNA, the CDR3 is TGTGCCAGCAGGCCCCCCGGGACTAGCGGGAGCGGGGAGCTGTTTTTT.

This rearrangement joins TRBV30 to TRBJ2-5; D is possibly TRBD2 (7 bases). V was shortened by 5 bases and J by 4 bases, with 14 bases between the two germline ends. The CDR3 spans 13 residues. Germline V gives CDR1 GTSNPN, CDR2 SVGIG (reference sequence). The CDR3 nucleotides are TGTGCCTGGGCGAGGGGGGGTACAGAGACCCAGTACTTC. It codes for CAWARGGTETQYF. The whole variable domain, filled in from reference TRBV30 and TRBJ2-5, reads SQTIHQWPATLVQPVGSPLSLECTVEGTSNPNLYWYRQAAGRGLQLLFYSVGIGQISSEVPQNLSASRPQDRQFILSSKKLLLSDSGFYLCAWARGGTETQYFGPGTRLLVL.

V is TRBV5-5 and J is TRBJ2-2; 10 bases are shared with TRBD1. The germline V gene has CDR1 SGHKS and CDR2 YYEKEE (reference sequence). The length of the CDR3 is 15 residues. Germline trimming cut 4 bases from V and 4 bases from J; bases unmatched to any gene: 4. The CDR3 DNA sequence: TGTGCCAGCAGCCGGACAGGGGGAAGCACCGGGGAGCTGTTTTTT. It encodes CASSRTGGSTGELFF.

The rearrangement joins TRBV7-2 to TRBJ2-1; 9 nucleotides match TRBD2. The germline gives CDR1 SGHTA, CDR2 FQGNSA. This CDR3 comprises 16 residues. With 5 bases clipped from V and 7 bases from J, the junction kept 12 bases outside the gene matches. The CDR3: CASSPKGAGGENEQFF. DNA for the CDR3: TGTGCCAGCAGCCCCAAGGGGGCGGGGGGGGAGAATGAGCAGTTCTTC.

This clone was observed a few times. The chain links TRBV7-3 to TRBJ1-2, with a tentative D call TRBD1 (6 bases). Trimming removed 1 base at V and 7 bases at J, with 10 bases between. The CDR3 totals 13 residues. Looked up from germline, CDR1 is SGHTA and CDR2 is FQGTGA. The chain's CDR3 is CASSLSQGIGYTF. The CDR3 DNA follows: TGTGCCAGCAGCTTAAGCCAGGGGATTGGCTACACCTTC.

This clone was counted a few times. V is TRBV5-5 and J is TRBJ1-2; D gene unclear. The CDR3 length is 15 residues. The ends were cut back, 4 bases at V and 2 bases at J, with 15 bases in the middle. CDR1 and CDR2 (germline): SGHKS, YYEKEE (reference sequence). CDR3 DNA: TGTGCCAGCAGCCACGGAGGAGGCGGGAACTATGGCTACACCTTC. Amino acids: CASSHGGGGNYGYTF.

With regard to this clone: Other DNA sequences in the same sample also yield this CDR3. This chain links TRBV2 with TRBJ1-5; D is possibly TRBD1 (5 bases). Per the germline V gene, CDR1 is SNHLY and CDR2 is FYNNEI. The CDR3 runs 14 residues. Trimming left V 6 bases short and J 0 bases short, with 9 bases between. DNA for the CDR3: TGTGCCAGCAGCGACAGAATTAGCAATCAGCCCCAGCATTTT. Protein product: CASSDRISNQPQHF.

This rearrangement joins TRBV2 to TRBJ1-4, with D possibly being TRBD1 (6 bases). V gave up 6 bases and J gave up 0 bases, with 20 bases separating them. The CDR3 loop spans 18 amino acids. CDR1 is SNHLY and CDR2 is FYNNEI in the germline V gene. CDR3 residues: CASRIEDRLSSTNEKLFF. CDR3 in DNA: TGTGCCAGCAGGATTGAGGACAGACTTTCTTCAACTAATGAAAAACTGTTTTTT. The variable domain in full, completed from reference TRBV2 and TRBJ1-4, reads EPEVTQTPSHQVTQMGQEVILRCVPISNHLYFYWYRQILGQKVEFLVSFYNNEISEKSEIFDDQFSVERPDGSNFTLKIRSTKLEDSAMYFCASRIEDRLSSTNEKLFFGSGTQLSVL.

CDR3 loop: CASSPRGSETYEQYF. The CDR3 DNA sequence: TGTGCCAGCTCACCAAGAGGCTCGGAGACCTACGAGCAGTACTTC. This chain connects TRBV18 to TRBJ2-7; D gene uncertain. The CDR3 loop spans 15 amino acids. Trimming took 2 bases from V and 2 from J, leaving 13 bases between them. Germline CDR1 reads KGHSH; CDR2 reads LQKENI. The whole variable domain, remainder taken from reference TRBV18 and TRBJ2-7, is NAGVMQNPRHLVRRRGQEARLRCSPMKGHSHVYWYRQLPEEGLKFMVYLQKENIIDESGMPKERFSAEFPKEGPSILRIQQVVRGDSAAYFCASSPRGSETYEQYFGPGTRLTVT.

The CDR3, as DNA: TGTGCCAGCAGTCAAAAGCGCGTGTTAAGCTATGGCTACACCTTC. This gives the protein CASSQKRVLSYGYTF. V gene TRBV2 combines with J gene TRBJ1-2; D gene unclear. Germline V gene data show CDR1 as SNHLY and CDR2 as FYNNEI. V shed 5 bases and J shed 4 bases, with 17 bases lying between them. CDR3 size: 15 residues.

The J gene is TRBJ2-1, the V gene TRBV7-2; TRBD2 matches 10 bases. CDR3 length equals 15 residues. The V gene's germline CDR1 is SGHTA and CDR2 FQGNSA. V shed 7 bases, J shed 8 bases, and the junction held 11 bases outside the gene matches. CDR3 DNA sequence: TGTGCCAGCACCCGTAGCGGGGGGAACCGGGATGAGCAGTTCTTC. Amino acids: CASTRSGGNRDEQFF.

This sequence joins TRBV5-6 and TRBJ2-1; a weak D match, TRBD2 (6 bases). The V end lost 4 bases, the J end lost 5 bases, and 13 bases lay between the germline ends. The CDR3 is 14 amino acids. CDR1 and CDR2 from the germline V gene are SGHDT and YYEEEE. CDR3 sequence reads: CASSRDLRNNEQFF. As DNA, the CDR3 is TGTGCCAGCAGCAGGGACTTACGGAACAATGAGCAGTTCTTC.

This chain links TRBV18 with TRBJ2-7; 8 bases match TRBD2. Germline CDR1 and CDR2: KGHSH and LQKENI. After removal of 2 bases from V and 5 bases from J, the junction contained 5 bases not matched to a gene. The CDR3 has 14 residues. The CDR3 nucleotides read TGTGCCAGCTCACCAGCCGGGGGGGTAAACGAGCAGTACTTC. This codes for CASSPAGGVNEQYF. The variable domain in full, with the rest retrieved from reference TRBV18 and TRBJ2-7, is NAGVMQNPRHLVRRRGQEARLRCSPMKGHSHVYWYRQLPEEGLKFMVYLQKENIIDESGMPKERFSAEFPKEGPSILRIQQVVRGDSAAYFCASSPAGGVNEQYFGPGTRLTVT.

The J gene is TRBJ2-7, the V gene TRBV7-2; TRBD1 aligns across 7 bases. This CDR3 has 14 amino acids. Trimming took 4 bases from V and 4 from J; bases not matched to a gene: 7. Germline assignment: CDR1 SGHTA and CDR2 FQGNSA. The CDR3 loop is CASSSPTGQYEQYF. As DNA, the CDR3 is TGTGCCAGCAGCTCTCCGACAGGGCAATACGAGCAGTACTTC.

This rearrangement joins TRBV6-5 to TRBJ1-2; 8 bases fit TRBD1. Unmatched junction bases numbered 5, after V lost 7 bases and J lost 4 bases. Germline V gene data show CDR1 as MNHEY and CDR2 as SVGAGI. The CDR3 covers 13 residues. DNA of the CDR3: TGTGCCAGCATCGCCGGGACAGGCTATGGCTACACCTTC. Translated: CASIAGTGYGYTF.

This chain joins TRBV7-2 and TRBJ2-1, with a weak D call TRBD1 (6 bases). The germline V and J ends were trimmed by 1 base and 10 bases, with 11 bases remaining between them. CDR1 is SGHTA, CDR2 FQGNSA, per germline. The CDR3 is 13 amino acids. CDR3: CASSLDRTAEQFF. The CDR3 DNA follows: TGTGCCAGCAGCTTAGACAGGACAGCGGAGCAGTTCTTC.

The chain joins TRBV27 to TRBJ1-1; TRBD1 is a possible D gene (6 bases). V was pared by 3 bases and J by 4 bases, with 18 bases between. This CDR3 is built from 16 residues. Per the germline V gene, CDR1 is MNHEY and CDR2 is SMNVEV (reference sequence). This chain's CDR3 is CASSFAWTDYFTEAFF. Here the CDR3 DNA reads TGTGCCAGCAGTTTCGCCTGGACAGACTATTTCACTGAAGCTTTCTTT.

This chain joins TRBV7-3 and TRBJ2-5, with 9 bases aligning to TRBD2. Germline CDR1 reads SGHTA; CDR2 reads FQGTGA. This CDR3 region has 16 residues. V dropped 4 bases and J dropped 5; count of bases not matched to a gene: 11. The CDR3 is CASSSRGSGSGETQYF. The CDR3 nucleotides are TGTGCCAGCAGCTCCCGGGGTAGCGGGAGTGGTGAGACCCAGTACTTC.